A single sample gave rise to the 22 T cell receptor beta chains below, sequenced in a study of OX40 agonist ivuxolimab in advanced cancers. Here immunoSEQ multiplex PCR was the method, and the copy in TCRdb shows in-frame clones only, minus some. The data hold approximately 75,000 clones, with more than 75% observed a single time. The sample was CD4+ or CD8+ T cells sorted from blood, taken in a trial of the OX40 agonist ivuxolimab. These receptors originate from an adult with an advanced solid tumor such as melanoma, head and neck, liver or kidney cancer.

V usage is TRBV29-1 and J usage is TRBJ2-1, with 9 bases fitting TRBD1. J gave up 8 bases and V 6 bases, and 11 bases lay outside the gene matches. This CDR3 spans 14 amino acids. Germline CDR1 reads SQVTM; CDR2 reads ANQGSEA. The CDR3 DNA is TGCAGCGTCCCCCGGGACAGGGACGGGCATGAGCAGTTCTTC. Encoded protein: CSVPRDRDGHEQFF.

Worth noting for this clone: Other DNA sequences from this sample encode an identical CDR3 as well. The chain combines TRBV7-2 with TRBJ2-1, with D possibly TRBD2 on 5 matching bases. Trimming took off 0 bases at V and 0 bases at J, with 6 bases between the two ends. This CDR3 comprises 15 residues. Germline lookup yields CDR1 SGHTA and CDR2 FQGNSA. CDR3 DNA: TGTGCCAGCAGCTTAGCAGGGAGCTCCTACAATGAGCAGTTCTTC. Encoded protein: CASSLAGSSYNEQFF.

CDR3 amino acids: CASSRQGNYEQYF. CDR3 nucleotide sequence: TGCGCCAGCAGTCGACAGGGGAATTACGAGCAGTACTTC. The V gene is TRBV10-1, the J gene TRBJ2-7, with TRBD1 matching 8 bases. The CDR3 loop spans 13 amino acids. From germline, CDR1 is WNHNN and CDR2 SYGVQD (reference sequence). With V trimmed by 5 bases and J by 4 bases, 4 bases remained unmatched.

This clone has a single count. V is TRBV10-3 and J is TRBJ2-6; 7 bases align to TRBD2. Unmatched junction bases numbered 4, after V lost 3 bases and J lost 2 bases. The CDR3 covers 16 residues. The germline gives CDR1 ENHRY, CDR2 SYGVKD. CDR3 sequence reads: CAISDLAGAGANVLTF. In nucleotides, the CDR3 is TGTGCCATCAGTGATCTGGCGGGAGCTGGGGCCAACGTCCTGACTTTC.

The V gene is TRBV10-2, the J gene TRBJ1-1; unclear D gene. This CDR3 has 14 amino acids. V was clipped by 2 bases and J by 1 base, with 8 bases between them. Germline V gives CDR1 WSHSY, CDR2 SAAADI. This chain's CDR3 is CASSEEEQNTEAFF. For the CDR3, the DNA is TGCGCCAGCAGTGAGGAGGAGCAGAACACTGAAGCTTTCTTT.

The chain combines TRBV9 with TRBJ2-3; D is unresolved. V lost 3 bases, J lost 6 bases, and 8 bases lay in between. The CDR3 is 12 residues long. Germline V gives CDR1 SGDLS, CDR2 YYNGEE. The CDR3 coding sequence is TGTGCCAGCAGCGCCTCCCCGGATACGCAGTATTTT. Protein sequence: CASSASPDTQYF.

The genes are TRBV7-2 and TRBJ2-7, with a possible D match to TRBD1 (5 bases). Per germline, CDR1 SGHTA and CDR2 FQGNSA. Trimming shortened V by 2 bases and J by 1 base, and 15 bases separated the two germline ends. There are 16 residues in the CDR3. CDR3 protein: CASSLYRLGASYEQYF. The CDR3 DNA follows: TGTGCCAGCAGCTTATATAGGTTAGGGGCATCCTACGAGCAGTACTTC.

V usage is TRBV6-4 and J usage is TRBJ1-1; D possibly corresponds to TRBD1 (5 bases). The CDR3 extends over 14 amino acids. V shed 6 bases and J shed 3 bases, with 14 bases lying between them. The germline V gene has CDR1 MRHNA and CDR2 SNTAGT. This CDR3 reads CASSRLVGDTEAFF. DNA for the CDR3: TGTGCCAGCAGCCGGTTGGTGGGGGACACTGAAGCTTTCTTT.

This chain connects TRBV7-2 to TRBJ1-1; TRBD1 aligns across 7 bases. Germline lookup yields CDR1 SGHTA and CDR2 FQGNSA. V was pared by 4 bases and J by 4 bases, with 6 bases of the junction left unmatched. CDR3 length equals 14 residues. The CDR3 nucleotides are TGTGCCAGCAGCTCAGACAGGGCGGGCACTGAAGCTTTCTTT. Amino acid sequence: CASSSDRAGTEAFF.

This clone appeared a single time. The rearrangement joins TRBV27 to TRBJ2-2; 8 bases align to TRBD1. The germline V gene encodes CDR1 MNHEY and CDR2 SMNVEV (reference sequence). The trim removed 2 bases at V and 4 bases at J, leaving 12 bases unmatched. This CDR3 contains 18 residues. CDR3 protein: CASSLEGRGLRSTGELFF. The DNA for the CDR3 is TGTGCCAGCAGTTTAGAGGGCAGGGGGCTTCGTAGCACCGGGGAGCTGTTTTTT.

J is TRBJ1-1 and V is TRBV5-1; no clear D gene. The CDR3 loop spans 14 amino acids. Germline V gene lookup returns CDR1 SGHRS and CDR2 YFSETQ. V was pared by 0 bases and J by 1 base, with 7 bases between. DNA of the CDR3: TGCGCCAGCAGCTTGGCCCCGGGGAACACTGAAGCTTTCTTT. Translated: CASSLAPGNTEAFF.

This chain uses TRBV6-6 with TRBJ1-1, with 9 bases aligning to TRBD1. Germline CDR1 reads MNHNY; CDR2 reads SVGAGI (reference sequence). The CDR3 sequence is 14 residues long. V shed 4 bases, J shed 1 base, and the junction held 1 base outside the gene matches. CDR3 loop: CASSSTGGNTEAFF. The CDR3, as DNA: TGTGCCAGCAGTTCGACAGGGGGGAACACTGAAGCTTTCTTT.

In its sample, this clone was seen a few times. The genes are TRBV18 and TRBJ1-6; D unclear. The CDR3 consists of 15 residues. V lost 3 bases, J lost 6 bases, and 12 bases lay in between. In germline, CDR1 is KGHSH, CDR2 LQKENI. In DNA form, the CDR3 reads TGTGCCAGCTCACCTCGCGGGGAGCTTAATTCACCCCTCCACTTT. It yields the protein CASSPRGELNSPLHF.

The chain recombines TRBV9 with TRBJ2-7; 13 bases are shared with TRBD2. The V and J ends lost 4 bases and 5 bases, in that order; junction bases with no gene match: 6. The CDR3 runs to 15 residues. Germline V lookup: CDR1 SGDLS, CDR2 YYNGEE. The CDR3 here is CASSLTGTSGDEQYF. The CDR3 DNA is TGTGCCAGCAGCCTCACCGGGACTAGCGGGGACGAGCAGTACTTC.

This clone was seen only a few times. This chain connects TRBV13 to TRBJ2-1; 12 bases are shared with TRBD2. V dropped 6 bases and J dropped 7; count of bases not matched to a gene: 19. This CDR3 is built from 19 residues. The germline V gene has CDR1 PRHDT and CDR2 FYEKMQ (reference sequence). This CDR3 reads CASSQNHFTGTSGPNEQFF. CDR3 sequence (DNA): TGTGCCAGCAGTCAAAACCATTTTACCGGGACTAGCGGGCCTAATGAGCAGTTCTTC.

This clone appeared a few times. J is TRBJ1-1 and V is TRBV7-6, with D possibly matching TRBD1 (5 bases). This CDR3 region has 13 residues. With 7 bases removed from V and 6 bases from J, the gap between germline ends came to 15 bases. Germline V gene data show CDR1 as SGHVS and CDR2 as FNYEAQ. The CDR3 loop is CASNRSAWAEAFF. For the CDR3, the DNA is TGTGCCAGCAACAGGTCAGCCTGGGCTGAAGCTTTCTTT.

V and J are TRBV28 and TRBJ2-3; 8 bases are shared with TRBD2. Germline CDR1 and CDR2: MDHEN and SYDVKM. The J segment lost 2 bases and the V segment lost 2 bases, leaving 12 bases of the junction unmatched. The CDR3 spans 18 residues. Here the CDR3 DNA reads TGTGCCAGCAGTTTAGGCCCCGGGGTAGCGGGGTACACAGATACGCAGTATTTT. It codes for CASSLGPGVAGYTDTQYF.

This chain uses TRBV5-1 with TRBJ2-3; D perhaps matches TRBD2 (5 bases). The CDR3 totals 15 residues. CDR1 and CDR2 from the germline V gene are SGHRS and YFSETQ. Deletions cut 0 bases from V and 1 base from J, with 9 bases between. DNA for the CDR3: TGCGCCAGCAGCTTGGGTGGGAGTGGCACAGATACGCAGTATTTT. Translating it yields CASSLGGSGTDTQYF.

This clone turned up a few times. The chain has TRBV2 and TRBJ1-2; D remains unclear. This CDR3 contains 13 residues. The V gene's germline CDR1 is SNHLY and CDR2 FYNNEI. The V gene lost 2 bases and the J gene lost 4 bases, with 8 bases spanning the gap. CDR3: CASSERGSYGYTF. Written as DNA, the CDR3 is TGTGCCAGCAGTGAACGGGGATCCTATGGCTACACCTTC.

The V and J genes are TRBV30 and TRBJ2-3; 8 bases map to TRBD1. The trim removed 1 base at V and 2 bases at J, leaving 2 bases unmatched. The CDR3 loop spans 14 amino acids. Germline V gene lookup returns CDR1 GTSNPN and CDR2 SVGIG (reference sequence). As DNA, the CDR3 is TGTGCCTGGAGTGGGACAGGGAACACAGATACGCAGTATTTT. It encodes CAWSGTGNTDTQYF.

This clone has a handful of counts. J is TRBJ2-1 and V is TRBV11-1, with 9 bases identical to TRBD1. From germline, CDR1 is SGHAT and CDR2 FQDESV (reference sequence). The CDR3 contains 15 residues. The ends lost 3 bases at V and 10 bases at J; junction bases unmatched: 10. In nucleotides, the CDR3 is TGTGCCAGCAGCTTCCGGACAGGGGCCCCAGGGGAGCAGTTCTTC. As protein: CASSFRTGAPGEQFF. Full variable domain (missing parts from reference TRBV11-1 and TRBJ2-1): EAEVAQSPRYKITEKSQAVAFWCDPISGHATLYWYRQILGQGPELLVQFQDESVVDDSQLPKDRFSAERLKGVDSTLKIQPAELGDSAMYLCASSFRTGAPGEQFFGPGTRLTVL.

This clone has only a few counts. This sequence joins TRBV28 and TRBJ1-2, with 7 bases identical to TRBD1. The ends lost 8 bases at V and 2 bases at J; junction bases unmatched: 5. Germline assignment: CDR1 MDHEN and CDR2 SYDVKM. The CDR3 spans 13 residues. As DNA, the CDR3 is TGTGCCAGCGGGCAGACAGGGAACTATGGCTACACCTTC. This sequence encodes CASGQTGNYGYTF.